This T cell receptor (beta chain) was documented in a study of blood T cell repertoires in COVID-19. Study-wide background: The cDNA or gDNA used as material had been derived from T cells, B-cell-depleted T cells, or PBMCs.

The CDR3 consists of 16 residues. Germline CDR1 is SNHLY and CDR2 is FYNNEI. Trimming took 5 bases from V and 4 from J, leaving 20 bases between them. The table came from immunoSEQ multiplex PCR; TCRdb's copy has only in-frame clones and leaves some out. This sample has around 380,000 clones, with roughly 86% found just once. This chain connects TRBV2 to TRBJ1-2; D perhaps matches TRBD1 (6 bases). The source is a man aged 25 to 40 who had recovered from COVID-19. Sequencing used PBMCs or T cells enriched from blood (not recorded which). The CDR3, as DNA: TGTGCCAGCAGTCCGGGCCCCTCAGCACAGGGCTATGGCTACACCTTC. Translating it yields CASSPGPSAQGYGYTF.